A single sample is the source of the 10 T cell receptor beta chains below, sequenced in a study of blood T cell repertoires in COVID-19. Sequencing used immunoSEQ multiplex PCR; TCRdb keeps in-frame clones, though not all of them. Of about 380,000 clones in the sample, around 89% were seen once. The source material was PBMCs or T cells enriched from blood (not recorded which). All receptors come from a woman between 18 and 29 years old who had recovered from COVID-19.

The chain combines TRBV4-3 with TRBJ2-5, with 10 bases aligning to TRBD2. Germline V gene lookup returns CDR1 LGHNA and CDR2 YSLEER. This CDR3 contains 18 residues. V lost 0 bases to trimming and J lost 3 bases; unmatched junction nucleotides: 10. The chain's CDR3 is CASSQDWGAGGPEETQYF. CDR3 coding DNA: TGCGCCAGCAGCCAAGATTGGGGAGCGGGGGGGCCCGAAGAGACCCAGTACTTC.

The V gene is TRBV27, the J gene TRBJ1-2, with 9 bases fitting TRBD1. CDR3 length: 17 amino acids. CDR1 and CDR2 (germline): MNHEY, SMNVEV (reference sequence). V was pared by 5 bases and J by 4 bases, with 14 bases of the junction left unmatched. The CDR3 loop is CASSVGQGQGLSYGYTF. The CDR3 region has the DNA TGTGCCAGCAGTGTGGGACAGGGCCAAGGTTTGAGCTATGGCTACACCTTC.

This chain's CDR3 is CASSEGTGGTDTQYF. The DNA for the CDR3 is TGCGCCAGCAGCGAAGGGACAGGGGGCACAGATACGCAGTATTTT. This chain connects TRBV5-1 to TRBJ2-3; 10 positions agree with TRBD1. CDR1 is SGHRS and CDR2 is YFSETQ in the germline V gene. The CDR3 contains 15 residues. Germline trimming cut 4 bases from V and 1 base from J; bases unmatched to any gene: 3.

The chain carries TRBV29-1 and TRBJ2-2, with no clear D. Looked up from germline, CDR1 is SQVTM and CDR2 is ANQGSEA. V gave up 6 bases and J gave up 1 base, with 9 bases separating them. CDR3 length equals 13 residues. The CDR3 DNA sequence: TGCAGCGTGTTACGGTTGAACACCGGGGAGCTGTTTTTT. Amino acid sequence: CSVLRLNTGELFF.

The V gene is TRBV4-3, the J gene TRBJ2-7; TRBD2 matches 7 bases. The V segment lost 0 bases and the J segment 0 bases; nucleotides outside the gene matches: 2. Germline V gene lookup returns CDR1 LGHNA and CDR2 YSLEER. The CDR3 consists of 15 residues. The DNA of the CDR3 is TGCGCCAGCAGCCAAGAGGGCGGGGGCTCCTACGAGCAGTACTTC. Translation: CASSQEGGGSYEQYF.

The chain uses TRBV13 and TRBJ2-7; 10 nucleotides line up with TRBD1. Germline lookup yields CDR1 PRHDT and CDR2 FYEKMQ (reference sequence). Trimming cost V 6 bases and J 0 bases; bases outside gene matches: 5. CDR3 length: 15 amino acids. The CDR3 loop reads CASREWDRGSYEQYF. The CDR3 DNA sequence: TGTGCCAGCAGAGAATGGGACAGGGGCTCCTACGAGCAGTACTTC.

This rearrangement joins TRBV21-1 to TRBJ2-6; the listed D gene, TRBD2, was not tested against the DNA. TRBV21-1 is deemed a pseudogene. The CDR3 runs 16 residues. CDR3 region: CASSNISLSGANVLTF. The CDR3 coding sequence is TGTGCCAGCAGCAATATCTCTCTGTCTGGGGCCAACGTCCTGACTTTC.

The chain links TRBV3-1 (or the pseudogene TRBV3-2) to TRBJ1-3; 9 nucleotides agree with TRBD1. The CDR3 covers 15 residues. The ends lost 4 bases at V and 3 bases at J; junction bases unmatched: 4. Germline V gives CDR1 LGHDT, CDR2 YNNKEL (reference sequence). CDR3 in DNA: TGTGCCAGCAGCCTCGGGACAGGGTTTGGAAACACCATATATTTT. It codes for CASSLGTGFGNTIYF.

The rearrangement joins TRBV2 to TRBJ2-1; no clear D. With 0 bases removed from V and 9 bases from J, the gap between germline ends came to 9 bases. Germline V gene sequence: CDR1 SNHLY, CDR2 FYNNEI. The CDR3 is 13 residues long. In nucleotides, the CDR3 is TGTGCCAGCAGTGAAGCCCCGAGAGCTGAGCAGTTCTTC. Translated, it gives CASSEAPRAEQFF.

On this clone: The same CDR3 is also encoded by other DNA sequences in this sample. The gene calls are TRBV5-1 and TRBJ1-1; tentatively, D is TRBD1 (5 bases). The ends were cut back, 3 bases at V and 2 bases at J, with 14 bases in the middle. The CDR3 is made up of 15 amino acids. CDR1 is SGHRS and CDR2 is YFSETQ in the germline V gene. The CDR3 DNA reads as TGCGCCAGCAGCTCGAAGGGTGGGGCCAACACTGAAGCTTTCTTT. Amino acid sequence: CASSSKGGANTEAFF.